This T cell receptor beta chain is from a study of T cells in Graves' hyperthyroidism and ophthalmopathy. Many counts were recorded for this clonotype. TCR beta CDR3 region amplification was performed from RNA transcripts. The HTBI primer set was used in a first-round RT-PCR of the TCR CDR3. TCRdb re-called the multiplex PCR reads through MiXCR, storing one row per CDR3 protein. The sample lists 600,000 to 700,000 distinct CDR3 sequences, about 14% occurring once. Sequenced: blood. This clonotype was obtained from a woman aged 40 to 50 with Graves' ophthalmopathy.

The CDR3 sequence is CAISELSGGISGTEAFF. CDR3 in DNA: TGTGCCATCAGTGAGCTGTCAGGGGGGATTTCTGGCACTGAAGCTTTCTTT. The rearrangement uses TRBV10-3 and TRBJ1-1, with TRBD1 matching 7 bases. The CDR3 has 17 residues. With V trimmed by 2 bases and J by 4 bases, 13 bases remained unmatched. Germline CDR1 is ENHRY and CDR2 is SYGVKD.